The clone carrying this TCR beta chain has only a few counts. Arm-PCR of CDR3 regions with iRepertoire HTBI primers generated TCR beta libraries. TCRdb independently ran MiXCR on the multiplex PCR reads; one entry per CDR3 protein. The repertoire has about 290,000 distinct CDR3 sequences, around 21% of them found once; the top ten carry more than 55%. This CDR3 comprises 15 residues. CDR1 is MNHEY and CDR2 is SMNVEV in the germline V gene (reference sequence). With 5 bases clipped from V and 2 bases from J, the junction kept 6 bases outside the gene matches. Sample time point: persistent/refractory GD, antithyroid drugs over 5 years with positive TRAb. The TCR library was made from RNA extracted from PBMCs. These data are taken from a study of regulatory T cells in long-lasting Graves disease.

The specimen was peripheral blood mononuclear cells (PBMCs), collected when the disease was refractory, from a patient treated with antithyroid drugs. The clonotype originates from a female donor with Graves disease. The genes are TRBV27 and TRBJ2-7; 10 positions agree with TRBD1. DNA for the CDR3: TGTGCCAGCAGTAACCGGGACAGGGGCACCTACGAGCAGTACTTC. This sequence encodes CASSNRDRGTYEQYF.